The entry below describes one T cell receptor beta chain. Its antigen remains unidentified. One base away there is no much larger clone; base qualities are not given. The library was generated by the immunoSEQ multiplex PCR assay. Under the source paper's analysis protocol: To diagnose cytomegalovirus status from the catalog of TCR beta chain sequences, a statistical classification framework was built. TCRdb re-hosts the immuneACCESS table, in-frame sequences only. Its copies lack some clones; in the studies checked, an unresolved V gene accounts for under half of them, and the cause for the rest is not known. Clone size and V and J calls were adopted from that table, with D and trimming inferred from the DNA. The sample includes about 240,000 clones, with around nine tenths observed a single time. The ten most abundant clones make up 2.6% of the sample. This specimen belongs to a study of cytomegalovirus exposure and HLA in healthy donors (dated by TCRdb to between 2016 and 2019). For context, the study as a whole: The roughly 650 repertoires of the first cohort and the approximately 130 validation repertoires were produced on the same platform, according to a later analysis. The aim of the study was to test whether cataloging public T cell receptors could identify signatures of past pathogen exposure. Besides the first cohort of 666 subjects, a separate validation cohort made up of 120 different subjects was used. To predict cytomegalovirus infection status, the study combined high-throughput TCR immunosequencing, statistical association of individual TCRs with disease status, and machine learning. The study at large found these results: The classifier was reported to diagnose cytomegalovirus status with high specificity and sensitivity in both the original cohort and the validation cohort. The validation cohort had no HLA typing available for a later analysis, so co-occurrence within that cohort was assessed over all 120 or so repertoires. Three of the identified cytomegalovirus-associated TCR beta chains were confirmed in vitro to be specific for cytomegalovirus antigens. Subsequent analysis determined that TCRs grouped into clusters in the first cohort also showed a tendency toward co-occurrence across the roughly 110 validation repertoires, and approximately 93% of cluster scores exceeded 0. The authors suggested that the approach could potentially be extended to other disease states and immunological phenotypes. A total of around 150 TCR beta chains were listed by the study as associated with cytomegalovirus. Most TCR sequences were seen in very few donors, while some public TCRs were found in many individuals.

Separate from the approximately 700-subject first cohort, the validation cohort of about 130 subjects was the group to which the donors belonged. V is pruned by 0 bases and J by 1 base, leaving 10 bases of the junction without a gene match. CDR1 and CDR2 are read off the germline V gene as SGDLS and YYNGEE. CDR3 length: 17 amino acids, cysteine to phenylalanine. Solely the CDR3 DNA is kept, with 51 bases framed from the first base. The clonotype originates from a man between 18 and 35 years old in good health and CMV-seronegative. This chain joins TRBV9 to TRBJ2-7; 7 middle bases align to TRBD1. Sequenced: PBMCs. The CDR3 corresponds to CASSVGLRTGDSYEQYF. In nucleotides, the sequence is TGTGCCAGCAGCGTAGGTCTCAGGACAGGTGATTCCTACGAGCAGTACTTC.